This T cell receptor (beta chain) originates from a study of T cell responses to AZD1222 COVID-19 vaccine. Deletions cut 6 bases from V and 6 bases from J, with 6 bases between. The CDR3 contains 11 residues. Overall study findings and caveats: Only 5 or 6 people who got AZD1222 tested seropositive at baseline.

Turning to this clone: The target antigen is unknown.

Here immunoSEQ multiplex PCR was the method, and the copy in TCRdb shows in-frame clones only, minus some. There are roughly 66,000 clones in the sample; around 83% occur only once, and around 7.8% lies in the top ten. The specimen was peripheral blood, collected on day 0 of AZD1222 vaccination. The receptor's source is an adult in good health. V and J are TRBV12-3 or TRBV12-4 and TRBJ2-1; weak D call: TRBD2 (6 bases). The CDR3: CASRLANEQFF. The CDR3 coding sequence is TGTGCCAGCAGACTAGCCAATGAGCAGTTCTTC.